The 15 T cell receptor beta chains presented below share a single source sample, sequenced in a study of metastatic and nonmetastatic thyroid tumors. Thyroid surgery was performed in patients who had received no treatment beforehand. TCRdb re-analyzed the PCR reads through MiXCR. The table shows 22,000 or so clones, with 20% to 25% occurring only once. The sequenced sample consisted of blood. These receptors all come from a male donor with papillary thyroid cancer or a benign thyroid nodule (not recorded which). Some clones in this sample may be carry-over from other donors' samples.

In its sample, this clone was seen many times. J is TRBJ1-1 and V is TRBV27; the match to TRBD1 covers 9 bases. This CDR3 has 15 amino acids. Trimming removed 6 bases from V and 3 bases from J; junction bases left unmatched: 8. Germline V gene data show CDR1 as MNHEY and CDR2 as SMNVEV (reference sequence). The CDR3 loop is CASRLDRGSYTEAFF. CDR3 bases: TGTGCCAGCAGACTCGACAGGGGGTCGTACACTGAAGCTTTCTTT.

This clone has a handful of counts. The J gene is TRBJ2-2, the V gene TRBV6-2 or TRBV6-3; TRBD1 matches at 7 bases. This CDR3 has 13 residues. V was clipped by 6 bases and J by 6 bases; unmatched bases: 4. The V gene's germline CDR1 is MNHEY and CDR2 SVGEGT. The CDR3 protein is CASSPDRAGELFF. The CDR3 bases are TGTGCCAGCAGCCCAGACAGGGCCGGGGAGCTGTTTTTT.

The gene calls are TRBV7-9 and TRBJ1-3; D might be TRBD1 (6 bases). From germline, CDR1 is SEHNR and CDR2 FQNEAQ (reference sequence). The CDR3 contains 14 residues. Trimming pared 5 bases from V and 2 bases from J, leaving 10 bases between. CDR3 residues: CASSPTGAGNTIYF. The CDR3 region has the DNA TGTGCCAGCAGCCCGACAGGAGCTGGAAACACCATATATTTT.

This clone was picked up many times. This CDR3 reads CASSPRLNQPQHF. The CDR3 bases are TGTGCCAGCAGCCCGAGGTTGAATCAGCCCCAGCATTTT. The chain recombines TRBV7-2 with TRBJ1-5, with D unclear. V was pared by 5 bases and J by 4 bases, with 9 bases between. Germline V gene lookup returns CDR1 SGHTA and CDR2 FQGNSA. The CDR3 is 13 residues long. Full variable domain (remainder filled in from reference TRBV7-2 and TRBJ1-5): GAGVSQSPSNKVTEKGKDVELRCDPISGHTALYWYRQSLGQGLEFLIYFQGNSAPDKSGLPSDRFSAERTGGSVSTLTIQRTQQEDSAVYLCASSPRLNQPQHFGDGTRLSIL.

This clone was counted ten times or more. CDR3 coding DNA: TGCAGTGCAGCGGGAGTAGGGGGCCAAGAGACCCAGTACTTC. Translating gives CSAAGVGGQETQYF. The V gene is TRBV20-1, the J gene TRBJ2-5; 8 nucleotides match TRBD2. V trimming: 6 bases; J trimming: 1 base; junction bases outside the gene matches: 7. CDR1 is DFQATT, CDR2 SNEGSKA, per germline (reference sequence). The CDR3 has 14 amino acids.

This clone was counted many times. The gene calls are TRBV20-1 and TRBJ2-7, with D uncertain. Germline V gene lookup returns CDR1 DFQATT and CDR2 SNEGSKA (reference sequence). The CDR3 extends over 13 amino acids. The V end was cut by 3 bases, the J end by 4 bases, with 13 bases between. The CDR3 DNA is TGCAGTGCTAGTCCCAGCGATCGGTACGAGCAGTACTTC. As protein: CSASPSDRYEQYF.

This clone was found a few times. The CDR3 loop is CASSDSIPCSSGANVLTF. The CDR3 DNA reads TGTGCCAGCAGTGACTCGATCCCATGTAGCTCTGGGGCCAACGTCCTGACTTTC. The V and J genes are TRBV6-4 and TRBJ2-6; D is undetermined. CDR3 size: 18 residues. Germline lookup yields CDR1 MRHNA and CDR2 SNTAGT. V lost 0 bases, J lost 0 bases, and 12 bases lay in between.

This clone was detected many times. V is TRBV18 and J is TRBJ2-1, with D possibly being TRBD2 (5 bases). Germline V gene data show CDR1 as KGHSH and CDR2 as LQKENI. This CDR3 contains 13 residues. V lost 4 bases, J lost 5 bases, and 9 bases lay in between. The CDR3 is CASSRELDNEQFF. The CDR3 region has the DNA TGTGCCAGCTCACGGGAACTAGACAATGAGCAGTTCTTC.

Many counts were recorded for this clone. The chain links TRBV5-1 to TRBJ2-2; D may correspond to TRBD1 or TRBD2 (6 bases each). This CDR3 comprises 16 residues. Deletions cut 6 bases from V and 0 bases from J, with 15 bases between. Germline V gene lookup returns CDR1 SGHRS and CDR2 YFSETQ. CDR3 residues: CASNQGGQANTGELFF. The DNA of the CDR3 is TGCGCCAGCAACCAAGGGGGGCAGGCGAACACCGGGGAGCTGTTTTTT.

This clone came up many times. For the CDR3, the DNA is TGCGCCAGCAGTGAGTCTGTGGAGCGGGCCACAGATACGCAGTATTTT. Translation gives CASSESVERATDTQYF. The chain is built from TRBV10-1 and TRBJ2-3, with D perhaps matching TRBD2 (6 bases). CDR3 length: 16 amino acids. V lost 0 bases and J lost 2, with 12 bases in between. From germline, CDR1 is WNHNN and CDR2 SYGVQD (reference sequence).

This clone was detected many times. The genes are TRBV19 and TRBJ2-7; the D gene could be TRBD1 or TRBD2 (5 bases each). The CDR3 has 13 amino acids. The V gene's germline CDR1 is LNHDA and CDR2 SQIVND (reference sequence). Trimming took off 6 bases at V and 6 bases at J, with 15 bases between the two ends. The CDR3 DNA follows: TGTGCCAGTAGCAGTTGGGACCAGGGCGAGCAGTACTTC. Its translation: CASSSWDQGEQYF. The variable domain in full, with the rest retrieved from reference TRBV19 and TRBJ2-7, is DGGITQSPKYLFRKEGQNVTLSCEQNLNHDAMYWYRQDPGQGLRLIYYSQIVNDFQKGDIAEGYSVSREKKESFPLTVTSAQKNPTAFYLCASSSWDQGEQYFGPGTRLTVT.

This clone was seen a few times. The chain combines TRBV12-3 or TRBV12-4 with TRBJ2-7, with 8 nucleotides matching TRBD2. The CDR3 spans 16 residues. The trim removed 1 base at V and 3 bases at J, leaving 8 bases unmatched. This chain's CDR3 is CASSLEILAGGYEQYF. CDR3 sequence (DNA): TGTGCCAGCAGTTTAGAAATTCTAGCGGGTGGCTACGAGCAGTACTTC.

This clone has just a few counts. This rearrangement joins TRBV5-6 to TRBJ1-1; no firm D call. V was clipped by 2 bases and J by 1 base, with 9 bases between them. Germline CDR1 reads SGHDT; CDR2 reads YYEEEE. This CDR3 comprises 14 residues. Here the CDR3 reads CASSFATPNTEAFF. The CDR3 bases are TGTGCCAGCAGCTTTGCGACACCGAACACTGAAGCTTTCTTT.

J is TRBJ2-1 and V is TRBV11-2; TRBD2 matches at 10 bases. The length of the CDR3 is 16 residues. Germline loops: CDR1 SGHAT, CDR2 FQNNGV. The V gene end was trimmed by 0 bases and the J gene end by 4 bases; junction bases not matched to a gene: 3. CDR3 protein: CASSLEAGGEYNEQFF. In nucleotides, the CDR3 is TGTGCCAGCAGCTTAGAAGCGGGAGGGGAGTACAATGAGCAGTTCTTC.

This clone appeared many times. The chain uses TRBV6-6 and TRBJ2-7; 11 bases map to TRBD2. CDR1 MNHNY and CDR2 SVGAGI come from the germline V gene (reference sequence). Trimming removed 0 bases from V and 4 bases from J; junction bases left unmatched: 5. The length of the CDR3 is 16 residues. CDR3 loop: CASSYSLAGVKYEQYF. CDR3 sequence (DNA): TGTGCCAGCAGTTACTCACTAGCGGGAGTTAAATACGAGCAGTACTTC.